The present T cell receptor (beta chain) was sequenced within a study of blood T cell repertoires in COVID-19. Study overall: The United States, Italy and Spain provided the acute and convalescent COVID-19 samples.

The assay was immunoSEQ multiplex PCR, and TCRdb's table has in-frame clones only and misses some. The table lists roughly 180,000 clones, under 90% of them singletons. Losses at the gene ends were 4 bases for V and 5 bases for J; bases not matched to a gene: 1. The CDR3 length is 13 residues. In germline, CDR1 is SQVTM, CDR2 ANQGSEA. Recruits, aged roughly 18 to 89 years, lived in 24 US areas. Participants were placed into cohorts based on the clinical history they reported. The sequence came from a man aged 60 to 75 who had recovered from COVID-19. The sequencing input was PBMCs or T cells enriched from blood (not recorded which). V and J are TRBV29-1 and TRBJ2-2; 10 nucleotides align to TRBD1. The CDR3 spells CSVGTGGTGELFF. CDR3 bases: TGCAGCGTTGGGACAGGGGGGACCGGGGAGCTGTTTTTT.